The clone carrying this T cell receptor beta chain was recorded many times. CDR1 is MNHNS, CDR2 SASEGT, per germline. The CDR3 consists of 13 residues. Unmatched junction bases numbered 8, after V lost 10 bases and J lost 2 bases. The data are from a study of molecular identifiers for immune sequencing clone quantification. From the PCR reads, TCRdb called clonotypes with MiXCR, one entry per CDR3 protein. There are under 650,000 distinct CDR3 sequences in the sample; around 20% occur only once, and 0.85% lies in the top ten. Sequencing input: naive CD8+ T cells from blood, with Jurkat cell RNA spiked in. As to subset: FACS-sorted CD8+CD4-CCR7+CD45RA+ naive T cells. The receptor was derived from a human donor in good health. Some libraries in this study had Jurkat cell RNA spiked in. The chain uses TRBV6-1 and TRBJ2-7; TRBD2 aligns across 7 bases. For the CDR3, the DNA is TGTGCCACCTCAATGGGGGGGACCTACGAGCAGTACTTC. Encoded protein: CATSMGGTYEQYF.